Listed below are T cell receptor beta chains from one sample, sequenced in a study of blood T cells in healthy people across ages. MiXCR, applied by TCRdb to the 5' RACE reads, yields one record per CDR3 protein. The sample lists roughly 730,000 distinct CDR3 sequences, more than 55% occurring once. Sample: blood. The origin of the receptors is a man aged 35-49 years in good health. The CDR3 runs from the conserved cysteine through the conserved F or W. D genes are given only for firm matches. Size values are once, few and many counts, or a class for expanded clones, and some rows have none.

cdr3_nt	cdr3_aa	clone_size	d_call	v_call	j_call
TGTGCCAGCAGTCCACAGGGAGTTGCCGGCTACACCTTC	CASSPQGVAGYTF	-	-	TRBV27	TRBJ1-2
TGTGCCAGCAGCGAGCGGGGGGGCCAAAACATTCAGTACTTC	CASSERGGQNIQYF	few	TRBD2	TRBV7-9	TRBJ2-4
TGTGCCAGCAGCTTGGAAGTGGGAAAAGAGACCCAGTACTTC	CASSLEVGKETQYF	many	-	TRBV5-4	TRBJ2-5
TGCGCCAGCAGCCAAGCACACCAGGGGACCTACGAGCAGTACTTC	CASSQAHQGTYEQYF	few	-	TRBV4-1	TRBJ2-7
TGCAGTGCTGGACAGGGGGATAGCTACACCTTC	CSAGQGDSYTF	-	TRBD1	TRBV20-1	TRBJ1-2
TGTGCCATCAGAATTCCGGAGGATGAGCAGTTCTTC	CAIRIPEDEQFF	few	-	TRBV10-3	TRBJ2-1
TGCAGCGTATATGTTAGGGACGAGCAGTACTTC	CSVYVRDEQYF	few	-	TRBV29-1	TRBJ2-7
TGCGCCAGCAGTGAGTCGGGGAGGGGGTTGGGTTCCTACGAGCAGTACTTC	CASSESGRGLGSYEQYF	-	-	TRBV10-2	TRBJ2-7
TGTGCCAGCAGCGTTACTAGCGGGGGGGCCGTAGAGACCCAGTACTTC	CASSVTSGGAVETQYF	-	TRBD2	TRBV9	TRBJ2-5
TGTGCCAGCAGCTCAATAACAGAGAGACTAGCGGGAGACCCCAGCTCCTACGAGCAGTACTTC	CASSSITERLAGDPSSYEQYF	-	TRBD2	TRBV13	TRBJ2-7
TGCGCCAGCAGCTCGGCAGGGGGCGACGGGGCCAACGTCCTGACTTTC	CASSSAGGDGANVLTF	-	TRBD1	TRBV5-1	TRBJ2-6
TGTGCCAGCAGCGTAGGGACAGGGTCGATAGACATTCAGTACTTC	CASSVGTGSIDIQYF	-	TRBD1	TRBV9	TRBJ2-4
TGTGCCAGCAGTTACTCGACCCATAAAGCGGACTATGGCGAGCAGTACTTC	CASSYSTHKADYGEQYF	-	-	TRBV6-2/TRBV6-3	TRBJ2-7
TGTGCCACCAGCAGAGCGTCAACTAATGAAAAACTGTTTTTT	CATSRASTNEKLFF	once	-	TRBV15	TRBJ1-4
TGTGCCAGCAGCTTAGGTCCCGTAAATGAAGGCTACGAGCAGTACTTC	CASSLGPVNEGYEQYF	-	-	TRBV7-3	TRBJ2-7
TGTGCCAGCAGCTTGAGACAGGGCAAAGAGACCCAGTACTTC	CASSLRQGKETQYF	-	TRBD1	TRBV5-4	TRBJ2-5
TGCAGTGCTAGTAGGCTGAGGGGACTAGCGGGATACGAGCAGTACTTC	CSASRLRGLAGYEQYF	-	TRBD2	TRBV20-1	TRBJ2-7
TGCGCCAGCAGCCAAGATACTTTCGGCGAGCAGTTCTTC	CASSQDTFGEQFF	-	-	TRBV4-3	TRBJ2-1
TGTGCCAGTAGTATTAAAGCGGGAGTCGAGCAGTACTTC	CASSIKAGVEQYF	-	TRBD2	TRBV19	TRBJ2-7
TGTGCCAGCAGTTCCCCCTCTGGGACAGGGGTCCACAATGAGCAGTTCTTC	CASSSPSGTGVHNEQFF	-	TRBD1	TRBV27	TRBJ2-1
TGTGCCAGCAGCGCGACAGGGATGGGCAATGAGCAGTACTTC	CASSATGMGNEQYF	once	TRBD1	TRBV9	TRBJ2-5
TGTGCCAGCAGTGTGACACCCGTAAAACTCTATGACGGCTACACCTTC	CASSVTPVKLYDGYTF	-	-	TRBV14	TRBJ1-2
TGTGCCAGCAGTTCAACAGGGGTGGGGGAACTGTTTTTT	CASSSTGVGELFF	-	TRBD1	TRBV12-3/TRBV12-4	TRBJ1-4
TGCAGTGCTAGATCGGGGTTCGAGCAGTACTTC	CSARSGFEQYF	many	-	TRBV20-1	TRBJ2-7
TGTGCCAGCAGCGCCAGCCTAGGGGGGGATGAGCAGTTCTTC	CASSASLGGDEQFF	-	-	TRBV9	TRBJ2-1
TGCGCCAGCACCGAGGACATCTTGAACACTGAAGCTTTCTTT	CASTEDILNTEAFF	-	-	TRBV5-1	TRBJ1-1
TGTGCCAGCAGAACGGACAGGGGTTCACCACAGACCCAGTACTTC	CASRTDRGSPQTQYF	-	TRBD1	TRBV27	TRBJ2-5
TGCAGTCCTCACCGACCCAGCGGCACAGATACGCAGTATTTT	CSPHRPSGTDTQYF	-	-	TRBV20-1	TRBJ2-3
TGTGCCAGCAGCTTGTTCGACAGGGGGTACAATCAGCCCCAGCATTTT	CASSLFDRGYNQPQHF	-	TRBD1	TRBV5-5	TRBJ1-5
TGTGCCAGCAGTTGGCCCCTGGTAGTTGGGCACAATGAGCAGTTCTTC	CASSWPLVVGHNEQFF	-	-	TRBV28	TRBJ2-1
TGTGCCATCAGTGAGTCTCTCGCGGGGCGCGGCAAAAACATTCAGTACTTC	CAISESLAGRGKNIQYF	-	-	TRBV10-3	TRBJ2-4
TGTGCCAGCAGCTTAACAGGCGAGGAGGCCAAAAACATTCAGTACTTC	CASSLTGEEAKNIQYF	-	-	TRBV13	TRBJ2-4
TGTGCCACCAGTGACCTCCCTTCGACAGGGGGTATTCCGCCCCAGCATTTT	CATSDLPSTGGIPPQHF	-	TRBD1	TRBV24-1	TRBJ1-5
TGCGCCAGCAGCCAAACACTAGCGAGAACTCAAGAGACCCAGTACTTC	CASSQTLARTQETQYF	-	TRBD2	TRBV4-1	TRBJ2-5
TGTGCCAGCAGCTTACGGGACTTTTACGAGCAGTACTTC	CASSLRDFYEQYF	few	-	TRBV13	TRBJ2-7
TGTGCCAGCAGTGCCCGGGACAGGGGTGGCAATCAGCCCCAGCATTTT	CASSARDRGGNQPQHF	-	TRBD1	TRBV28	TRBJ1-5
TGCAGTGCTAGAGATCCTTGGGGGGGGAATGAGCAGTTCTTC	CSARDPWGGNEQFF	-	TRBD2	TRBV20-1	TRBJ2-1
TGTGCCAGCAGCGTCTCTGACAGGGGGGTGCGGTACGAGCAGTACTTC	CASSVSDRGVRYEQYF	few	TRBD1	TRBV9	TRBJ2-7
TGTGCCAGCAGCCCCGACCCGGGGGGGCTTCCCTACGAGCAGTACTTC	CASSPDPGGLPYEQYF	-	TRBD2	TRBV3-1	TRBJ2-7
TGTGCCAGCAGCCGGCTAGCGGGAGGGGAGACCCAGTACTTC	CASSRLAGGETQYF	-	TRBD2	TRBV14	TRBJ2-5
TGTGCCACCAGAGGACAGGGACGTACTGAAGCTTTCTTT	CATRGQGRTEAFF	-	TRBD1	TRBV24-1	TRBJ1-1
TGCAGCGCCCGTGGCCTCTTGGAGGGGGACAGGGATGAAAAACTGTTTTTT	CSARGLLEGDRDEKLFF	-	TRBD1	TRBV29-1	TRBJ1-4
TGCGCCAGCAGCTTGGGCGTCGTGGGAGTGAACTACGAGCAGTACTTC	CASSLGVVGVNYEQYF	-	-	TRBV5-1	TRBJ2-7
TGCGCCAGCAGCTTGTATACAGGGTACATTCAGTACTTC	CASSLYTGYIQYF	few	-	TRBV5-1	TRBJ2-4
TGTGCCAGCAGTTTACCAGGAGTGGGCACAGATACGCAGTATTTT	CASSLPGVGTDTQYF	-	-	TRBV28	TRBJ2-3
TGCAGCGTCAGAAGGAGTGACACTGAAGCTTTCTTT	CSVRRSDTEAFF	-	-	TRBV29-1	TRBJ1-1
TGCGCCAGCAGCTCTATGGGGATCGAGACGGTCGGGTGGGAGACCCAGTACTTC	CASSSMGIETVGWETQYF	-	-	TRBV5-1	TRBJ2-5
TGTGCCATCAAGGAACGAGCGTCCTACAATGAGCAGTACTTC	CAIKERASYNEQYF	-	-	TRBV10-3	TRBJ2-7
TGCACCAGCAGCGCGGGACTAGCGCAAGAGACCCAGTACTTC	CTSSAGLAQETQYF	-	TRBD2	TRBV5-1	TRBJ2-5
TGTGCCACCCAACGGGCGGGAGGGGGCGAGACCCAGTACTTC	CATQRAGGGETQYF	-	TRBD2	TRBV6-2/TRBV6-3	TRBJ2-5